The clone carrying this T cell receptor (beta chain) was observed a few times. What it binds is not known. For TCR beta, libraries came from quantitative 5'-RACE with molecular barcodes. TCRdb reprocessed the 5' RACE reads via MiXCR and lists one record per CDR3 protein. This sample has hundreds of thousands of distinct CDR3 sequences, with around 11% found just once. Germline CDR1 reads SEHNR; CDR2 reads FQNEAQ (reference sequence). The CDR3 length is 11 residues. V lost 1 base, J lost 13 bases, and 8 bases lay in between. The sample originates from a study of CD8 T cells in ankylosing spondylitis. General observations from the study: Seven or eight highly homologous variants formed a TCR beta motif that appeared characteristic of ankylosing spondylitis blood. Before this, some motif variants had been reported in reactive arthritis synovial fluid and blood. Disease-associated clonotypes exhibited CD8+ identity and were relatively infrequent in peripheral blood.

The J gene is TRBJ2-1, the V gene TRBV7-9; D ambiguous. Sequenced sample: blood, either unsorted or a sorted T cell fraction (not recorded which). The source is a male donor with ankylosing spondylitis. As DNA, the CDR3 is TGTGCCAGCAGCTTAGGCTTTAAACAGTTCTTC. Amino acids: CASSLGFKQFF. Using reference TRBV7-9 and TRBJ2-1 for the parts outside the CDR3, the full variable domain is DTGVSQNPRHKITKRGQNVTFRCDPISEHNRLYWYRQTLGQGPEFLTYFQNEAQLEKSRLLSDRFSAERPKGSFSTLEIQRTEQGDSAMYLCASSLGFKQFFGPGTRLTVL.